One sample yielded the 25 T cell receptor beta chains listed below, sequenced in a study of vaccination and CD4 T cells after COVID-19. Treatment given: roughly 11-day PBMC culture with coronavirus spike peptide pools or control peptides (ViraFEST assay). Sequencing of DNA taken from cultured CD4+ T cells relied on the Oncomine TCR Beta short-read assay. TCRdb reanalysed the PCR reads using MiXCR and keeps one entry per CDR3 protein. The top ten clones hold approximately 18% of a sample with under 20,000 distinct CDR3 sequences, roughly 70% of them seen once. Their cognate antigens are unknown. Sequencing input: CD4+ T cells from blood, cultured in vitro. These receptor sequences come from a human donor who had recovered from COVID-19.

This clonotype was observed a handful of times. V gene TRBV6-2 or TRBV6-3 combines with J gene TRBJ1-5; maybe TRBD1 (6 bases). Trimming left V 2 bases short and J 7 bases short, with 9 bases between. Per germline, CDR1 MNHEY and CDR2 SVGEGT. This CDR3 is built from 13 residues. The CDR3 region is CASSYTGTQPQHF. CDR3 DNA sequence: TGTGCCAGCAGTTACACAGGGACGCAGCCCCAGCATTTT.

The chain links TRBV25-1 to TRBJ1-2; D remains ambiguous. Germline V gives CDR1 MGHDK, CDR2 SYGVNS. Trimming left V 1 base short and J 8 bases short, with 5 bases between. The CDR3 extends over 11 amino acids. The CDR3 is CASSEWNGYTF. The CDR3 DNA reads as TGTGCCAGCAGTGAATGGAACGGCTACACCTTC.

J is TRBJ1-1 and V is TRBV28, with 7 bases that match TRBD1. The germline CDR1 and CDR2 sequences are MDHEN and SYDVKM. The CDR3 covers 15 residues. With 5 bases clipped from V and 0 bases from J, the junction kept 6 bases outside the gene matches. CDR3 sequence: CASSVRQGVNTEAFF. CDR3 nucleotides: TGTGCCAGCAGTGTACGACAGGGAGTGAACACTGAAGCTTTCTTT.

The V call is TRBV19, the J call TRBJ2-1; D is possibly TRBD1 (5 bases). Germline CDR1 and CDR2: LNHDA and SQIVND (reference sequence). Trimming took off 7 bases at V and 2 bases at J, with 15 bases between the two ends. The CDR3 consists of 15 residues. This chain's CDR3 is CASNFGRATYNEQFF. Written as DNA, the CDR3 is TGTGCCAGTAATTTCGGCAGGGCTACCTACAATGAGCAGTTCTTC.

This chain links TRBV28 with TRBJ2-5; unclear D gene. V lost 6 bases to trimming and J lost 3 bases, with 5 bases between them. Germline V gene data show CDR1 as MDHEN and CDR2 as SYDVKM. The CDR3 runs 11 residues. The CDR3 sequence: CASRIKETQYF. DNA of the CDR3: TGTGCCAGCAGAATCAAAGAGACCCAGTACTTC. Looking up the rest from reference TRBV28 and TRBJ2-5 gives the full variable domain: DVKVTQSSRYLVKRTGEKVFLECVQDMDHENMFWYRQDPGLGLRLIYFSYDVKMKEKGDIPEGYSVSREKKERFSLILESASTNQTSMYLCASRIKETQYFGPGTRLLVL.

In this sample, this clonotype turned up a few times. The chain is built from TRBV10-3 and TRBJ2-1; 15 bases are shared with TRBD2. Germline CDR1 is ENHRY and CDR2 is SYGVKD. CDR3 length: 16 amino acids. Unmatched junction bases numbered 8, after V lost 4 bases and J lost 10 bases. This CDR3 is CAISGKEGLAGGEQFF. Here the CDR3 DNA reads TGTGCCATCAGTGGGAAGGAAGGACTAGCGGGAGGGGAGCAGTTCTTC.

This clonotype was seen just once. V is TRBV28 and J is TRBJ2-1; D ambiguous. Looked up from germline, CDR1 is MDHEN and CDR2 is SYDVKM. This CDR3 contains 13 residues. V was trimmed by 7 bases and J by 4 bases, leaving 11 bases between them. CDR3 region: CASIGQLYNEQFF. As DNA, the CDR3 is TGTGCCAGCATAGGGCAGTTATACAATGAGCAGTTCTTC.

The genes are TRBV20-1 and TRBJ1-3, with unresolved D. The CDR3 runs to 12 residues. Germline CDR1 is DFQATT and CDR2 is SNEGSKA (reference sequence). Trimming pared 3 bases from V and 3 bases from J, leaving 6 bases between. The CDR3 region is CSARSFGNTIYF. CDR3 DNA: TGCAGTGCTAGGTCCTTTGGAAACACCATATATTTT.

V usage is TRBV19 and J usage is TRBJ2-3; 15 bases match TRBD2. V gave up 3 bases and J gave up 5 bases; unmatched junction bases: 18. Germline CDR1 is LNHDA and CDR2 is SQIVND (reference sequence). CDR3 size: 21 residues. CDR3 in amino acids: CASSIRDRRTSGRALRDTQYF. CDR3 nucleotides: TGTGCCAGTAGTATCCGAGACCGGAGGACTAGCGGGAGGGCCCTCAGAGATACGCAGTATTTT.

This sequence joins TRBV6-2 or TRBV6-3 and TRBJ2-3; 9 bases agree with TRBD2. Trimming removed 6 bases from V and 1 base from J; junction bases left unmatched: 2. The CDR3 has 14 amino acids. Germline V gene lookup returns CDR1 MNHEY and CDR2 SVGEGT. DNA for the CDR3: TGTGCCAGCAGGCGGACTAGCGGCACAGATACGCAGTATTTT. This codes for CASRRTSGTDTQYF.

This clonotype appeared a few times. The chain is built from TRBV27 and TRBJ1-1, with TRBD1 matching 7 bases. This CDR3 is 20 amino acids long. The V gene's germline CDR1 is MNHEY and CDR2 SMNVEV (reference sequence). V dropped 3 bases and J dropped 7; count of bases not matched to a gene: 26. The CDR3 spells CASSLYPPYYRGTPTNEAFF. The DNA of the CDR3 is TGTGCCAGCAGTTTGTACCCCCCCTATTACAGGGGTACCCCGACTAATGAAGCTTTCTTT.

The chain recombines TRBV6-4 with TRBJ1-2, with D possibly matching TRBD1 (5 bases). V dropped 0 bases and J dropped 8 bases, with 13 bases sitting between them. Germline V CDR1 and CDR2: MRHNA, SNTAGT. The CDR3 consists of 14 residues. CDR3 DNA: TGTGCCAGCAGTGACTCGGGGCAAACCAAGGGCTACACCTTC. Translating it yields CASSDSGQTKGYTF.

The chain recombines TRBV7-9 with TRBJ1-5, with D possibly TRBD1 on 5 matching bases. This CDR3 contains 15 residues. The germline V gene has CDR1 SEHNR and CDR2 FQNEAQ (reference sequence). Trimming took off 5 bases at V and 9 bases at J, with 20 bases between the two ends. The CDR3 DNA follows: TGTGCCAGCAGCCCAAGTCAGGGAAGGGGAGGGCCCCAGCATTTT. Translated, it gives CASSPSQGRGGPQHF.

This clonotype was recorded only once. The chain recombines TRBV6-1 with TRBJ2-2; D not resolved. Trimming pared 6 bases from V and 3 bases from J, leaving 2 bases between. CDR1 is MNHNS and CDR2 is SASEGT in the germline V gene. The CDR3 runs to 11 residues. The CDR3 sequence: CASRDTGELFF. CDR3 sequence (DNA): TGTGCCAGCAGAGACACCGGGGAGCTGTTTTTT.

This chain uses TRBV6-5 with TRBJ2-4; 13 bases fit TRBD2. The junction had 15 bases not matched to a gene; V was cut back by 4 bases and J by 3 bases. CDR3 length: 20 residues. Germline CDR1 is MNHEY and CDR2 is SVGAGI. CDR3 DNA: TGTGCCAGCAGTTCAACGCGGACTAGCGGGAGCTCAGCGGGCAAAAACATTCAGTACTTC. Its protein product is CASSSTRTSGSSAGKNIQYF.

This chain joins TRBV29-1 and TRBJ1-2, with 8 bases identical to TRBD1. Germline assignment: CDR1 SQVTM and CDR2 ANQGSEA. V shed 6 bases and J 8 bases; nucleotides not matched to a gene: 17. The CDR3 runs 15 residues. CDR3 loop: CSVLPGDRRRRGYTF. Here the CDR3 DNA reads TGCAGCGTCCTACCCGGGGACAGGCGGCGTCGCGGCTACACCTTC.

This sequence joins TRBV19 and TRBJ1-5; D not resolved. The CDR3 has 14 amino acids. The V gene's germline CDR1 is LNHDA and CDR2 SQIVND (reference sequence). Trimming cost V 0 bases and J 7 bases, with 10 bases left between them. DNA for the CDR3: TGTGCCAGTAGTATAGATGGGCCGAGGCAGCCCCAGCATTTT. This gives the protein CASSIDGPRQPQHF.

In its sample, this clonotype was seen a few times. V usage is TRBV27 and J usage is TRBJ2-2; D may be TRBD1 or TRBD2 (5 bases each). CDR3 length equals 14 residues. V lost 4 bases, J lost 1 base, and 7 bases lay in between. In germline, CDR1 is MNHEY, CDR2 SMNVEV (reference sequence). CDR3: CASSSRGNTGELFF. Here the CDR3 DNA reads TGTGCCAGCAGTTCGAGGGGGAACACCGGGGAGCTGTTTTTT.

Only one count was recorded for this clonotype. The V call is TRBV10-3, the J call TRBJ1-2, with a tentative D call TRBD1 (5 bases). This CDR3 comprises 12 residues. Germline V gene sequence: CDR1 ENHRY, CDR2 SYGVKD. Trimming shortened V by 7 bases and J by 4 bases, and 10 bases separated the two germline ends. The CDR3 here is CAITGGGYGYTF. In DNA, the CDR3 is TGTGCCATCACCGGGGGGGGCTATGGCTACACCTTC.

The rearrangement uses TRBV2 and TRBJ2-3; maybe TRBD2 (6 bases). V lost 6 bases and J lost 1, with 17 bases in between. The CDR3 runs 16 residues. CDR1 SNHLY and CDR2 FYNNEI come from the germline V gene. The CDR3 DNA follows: TGTGCCAGCAGCCCTACCCCTAGCGTACGCACAGATACGCAGTATTTT. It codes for CASSPTPSVRTDTQYF.

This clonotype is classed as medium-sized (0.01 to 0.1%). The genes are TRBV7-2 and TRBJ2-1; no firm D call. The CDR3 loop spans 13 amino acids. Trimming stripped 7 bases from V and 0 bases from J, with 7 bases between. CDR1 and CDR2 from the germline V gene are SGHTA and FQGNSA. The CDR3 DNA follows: TGTGCCAGCACCCCATACTCCTACAATGAGCAGTTCTTC. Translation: CASTPYSYNEQFF.

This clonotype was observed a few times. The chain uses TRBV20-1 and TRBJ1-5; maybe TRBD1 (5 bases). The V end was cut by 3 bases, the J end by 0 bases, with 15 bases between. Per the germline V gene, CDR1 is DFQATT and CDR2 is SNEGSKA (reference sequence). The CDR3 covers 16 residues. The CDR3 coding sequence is TGCAGTGCTAGTCCCCCGTGGGGGTCTAGCAATCAGCCCCAGCATTTT. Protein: CSASPPWGSSNQPQHF.

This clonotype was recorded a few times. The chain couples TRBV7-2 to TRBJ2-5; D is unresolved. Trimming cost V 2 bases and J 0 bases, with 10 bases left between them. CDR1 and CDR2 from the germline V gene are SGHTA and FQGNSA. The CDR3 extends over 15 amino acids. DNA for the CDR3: TGTGCCAGCAGCTTAACGGCCGTTAACCAAGAGACCCAGTACTTC. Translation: CASSLTAVNQETQYF.

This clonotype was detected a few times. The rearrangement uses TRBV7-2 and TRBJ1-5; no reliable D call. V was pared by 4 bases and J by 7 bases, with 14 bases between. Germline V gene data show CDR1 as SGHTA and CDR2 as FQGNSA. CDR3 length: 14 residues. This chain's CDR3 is CASSSQKGGQPQHF. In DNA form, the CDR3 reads TGTGCCAGCAGCTCCCAGAAGGGAGGCCAGCCCCAGCATTTT.

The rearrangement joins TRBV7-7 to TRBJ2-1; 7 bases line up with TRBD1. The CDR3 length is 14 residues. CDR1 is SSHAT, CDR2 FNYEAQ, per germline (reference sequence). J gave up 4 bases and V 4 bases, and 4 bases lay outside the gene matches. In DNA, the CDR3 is TGTGCCAGCAGCTACGGGACAGAGTACAATGAGCAGTTCTTC. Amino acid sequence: CASSYGTEYNEQFF.